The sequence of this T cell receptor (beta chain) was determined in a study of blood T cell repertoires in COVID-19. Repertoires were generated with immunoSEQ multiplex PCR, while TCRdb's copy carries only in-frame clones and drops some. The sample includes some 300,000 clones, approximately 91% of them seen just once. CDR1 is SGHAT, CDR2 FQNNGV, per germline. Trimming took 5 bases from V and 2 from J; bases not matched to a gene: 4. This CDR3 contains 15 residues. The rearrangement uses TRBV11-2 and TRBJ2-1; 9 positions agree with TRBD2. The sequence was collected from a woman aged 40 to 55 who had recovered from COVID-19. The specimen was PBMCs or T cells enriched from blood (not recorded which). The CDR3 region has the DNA TGTGCCAGCAGCGTCTCTAGCGGGGCCTACAATGAGCAGTTCTTC. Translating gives CASSVSSGAYNEQFF.